This T cell receptor (beta chain) stems from a study of cytomegalovirus exposure and HLA in healthy donors. The method was immunoSEQ multiplex PCR; TCRdb's version includes in-frame clones alone and lacks a portion of them. The sample contains 200,000 or so clones, over 80% of which appear only once. CDR3 length: 15 residues. With 1 base removed from V and 8 bases from J, the gap between germline ends came to 12 bases. Findings and caveats of the study: High sensitivity and specificity were reportedly achieved when the classifier diagnosed cytomegalovirus status.

About this clone itself: Its antigen is as yet unknown.

This sequence joins TRBV23-1 and TRBJ2-6, with D tentatively TRBD1 (5 bases). TRBV23-1 is reported as an ORF; its role is uncertain. What was sequenced was PBMCs. This clonotype was sampled from a woman younger than 35 in good health and CMV-seronegative. For the CDR3, the DNA is TGCGCCAGCAGTCAATATACAACAGGCTCCAACGTCCTGACTTTC. This encodes CASSQYTTGSNVLTF.